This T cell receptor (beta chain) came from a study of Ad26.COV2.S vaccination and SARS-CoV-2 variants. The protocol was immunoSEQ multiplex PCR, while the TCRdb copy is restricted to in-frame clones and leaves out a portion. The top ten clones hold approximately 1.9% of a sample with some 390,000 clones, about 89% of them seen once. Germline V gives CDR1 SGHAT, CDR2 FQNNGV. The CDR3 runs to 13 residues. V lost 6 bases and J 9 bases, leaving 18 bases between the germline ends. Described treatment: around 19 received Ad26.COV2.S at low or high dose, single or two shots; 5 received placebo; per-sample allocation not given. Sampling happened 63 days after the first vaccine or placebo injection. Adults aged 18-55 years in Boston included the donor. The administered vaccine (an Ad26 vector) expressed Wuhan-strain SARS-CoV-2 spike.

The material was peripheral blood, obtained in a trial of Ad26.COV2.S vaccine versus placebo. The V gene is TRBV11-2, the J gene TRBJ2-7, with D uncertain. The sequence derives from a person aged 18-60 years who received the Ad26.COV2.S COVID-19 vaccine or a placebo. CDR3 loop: CASRQLARSGQYF. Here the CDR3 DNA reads TGTGCCAGCAGACAACTCGCCAGGTCCGGGCAGTACTTC.